This T cell receptor (beta chain) was captured by sequencing in a study of blood T cell repertoires in COVID-19. Overall study context: Sources were T cells, B-cell-depleted T cells, or PBMCs; the material itself was cDNA or gDNA.

Original analysis: It was from reference gene primer amplification that nucleated cell counts were estimated. Some clones are missing from TCRdb's copy, which holds only in-frame ones; the method was immunoSEQ multiplex PCR. V and J calls and clone size are as listed in that table; D and trimming were resolved from the DNA. The sample includes about 200,000 clones, about 88% of them seen just once. This clonotype originated in a man between 60 and 75 years old with acute or convalescent COVID-19. Source material: peripheral blood.

The CDR3, as DNA: TGCGCCAGCAGTGACGGGCGGGGGGGAAATGAGCAGTTCTTC. Translating it yields CASSDGRGGNEQFF. The V and J genes are TRBV10-1 and TRBJ2-1; 9 positions agree with TRBD2. This CDR3 has 14 residues. The V gene's germline CDR1 is WNHNN and CDR2 SYGVQD (reference sequence). With V trimmed by 3 bases and J by 7 bases, 4 bases remained unmatched.